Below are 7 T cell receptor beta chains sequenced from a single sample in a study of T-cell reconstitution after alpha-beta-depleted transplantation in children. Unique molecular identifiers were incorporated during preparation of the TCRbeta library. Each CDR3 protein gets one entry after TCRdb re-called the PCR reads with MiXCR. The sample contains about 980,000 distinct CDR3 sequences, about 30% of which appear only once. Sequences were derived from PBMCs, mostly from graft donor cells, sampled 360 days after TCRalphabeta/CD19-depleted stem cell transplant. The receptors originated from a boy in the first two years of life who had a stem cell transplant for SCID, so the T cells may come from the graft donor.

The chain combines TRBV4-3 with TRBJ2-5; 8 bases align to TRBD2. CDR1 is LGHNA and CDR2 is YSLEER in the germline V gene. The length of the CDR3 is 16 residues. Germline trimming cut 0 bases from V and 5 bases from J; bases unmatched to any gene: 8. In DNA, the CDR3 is TGCGCCAGCAGCCAAGATGTTAGCGGGGCGGGTGAGACCCAGTACTTC. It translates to CASSQDVSGAGETQYF.

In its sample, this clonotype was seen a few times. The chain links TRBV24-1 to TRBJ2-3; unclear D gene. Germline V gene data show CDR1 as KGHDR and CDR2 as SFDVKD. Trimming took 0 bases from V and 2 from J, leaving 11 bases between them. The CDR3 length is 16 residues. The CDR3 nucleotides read TGTGCCACCAGTGATTTGGAGCGCGGAAACACAGATACGCAGTATTTT. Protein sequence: CATSDLERGNTDTQYF.

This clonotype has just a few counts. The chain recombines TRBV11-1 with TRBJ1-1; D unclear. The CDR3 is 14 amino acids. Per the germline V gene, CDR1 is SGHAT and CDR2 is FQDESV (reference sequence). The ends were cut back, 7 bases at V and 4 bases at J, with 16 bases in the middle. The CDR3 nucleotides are TGTGCCAGCAACTTTGGAGAAGGTCGCACTGAAGCTTTCTTT. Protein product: CASNFGEGRTEAFF.

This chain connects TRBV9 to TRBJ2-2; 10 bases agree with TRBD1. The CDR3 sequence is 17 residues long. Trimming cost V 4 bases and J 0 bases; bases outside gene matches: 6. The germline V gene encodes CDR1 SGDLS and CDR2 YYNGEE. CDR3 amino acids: CASSITGQGSNTGELFF. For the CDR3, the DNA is TGTGCCAGCAGCATCACGGGACAGGGGTCGAACACCGGGGAGCTGTTTTTT.

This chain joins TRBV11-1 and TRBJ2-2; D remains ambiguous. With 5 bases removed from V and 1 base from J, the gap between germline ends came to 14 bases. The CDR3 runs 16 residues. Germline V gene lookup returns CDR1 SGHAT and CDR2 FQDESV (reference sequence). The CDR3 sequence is CASSPPSGRNTGELFF. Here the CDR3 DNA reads TGTGCCAGCAGCCCGCCGTCAGGCCGGAACACCGGGGAGCTGTTTTTT.

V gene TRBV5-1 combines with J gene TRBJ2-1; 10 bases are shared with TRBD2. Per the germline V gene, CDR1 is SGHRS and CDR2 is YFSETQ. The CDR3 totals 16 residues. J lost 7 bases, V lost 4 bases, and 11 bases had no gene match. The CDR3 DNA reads TGCGCCAGCAGCCTATATAGCGGGGGGCTACCAAATGAGCAGTTCTTC. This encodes CASSLYSGGLPNEQFF.

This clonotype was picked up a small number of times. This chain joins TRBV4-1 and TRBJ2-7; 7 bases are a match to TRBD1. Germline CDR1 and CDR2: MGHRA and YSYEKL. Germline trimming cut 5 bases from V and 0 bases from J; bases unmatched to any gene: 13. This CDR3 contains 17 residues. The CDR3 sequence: CASSTRAWTGSSYEQYF. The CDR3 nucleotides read TGCGCCAGCAGCACACGAGCTTGGACAGGTAGCTCCTACGAGCAGTACTTC.